This T cell receptor (beta chain) was documented in a study of cytomegalovirus exposure and HLA in healthy donors. Study findings and constraints: Altogether, 164 TCR beta chains were recorded as cytomegalovirus-associated. In a later analysis, the majority of CMV-associated beta chains seemingly showed HLA restriction.

V lost 6 bases and J lost 12; bases outside the gene matches: 8. CDR3 length: 11 amino acids. CDR1 is MNHEY, CDR2 SVGAGI, per germline. The PCR employed 60 Vbeta primers together with 13 Jbeta primers. This table comes from immunoSEQ multiplex PCR, and its TCRdb copy is limited to in-frame clones, with some not included. This sample has almost 200,000 clones, with roughly 85% found just once. As concerns this clone: The antigen is not known.

The chain couples TRBV6-5 to TRBJ2-7; 7 positions match TRBD1. The clonotype originates from a woman in her twenties or thirties in good health and CMV-seropositive. The sequencing input was PBMCs. This CDR3 reads CASSRDRFLYF. CDR3 in DNA: TGTGCCAGCAGCCGGGACAGATTCCTGTACTTC.